Shown below are 27 T cell receptor beta chains from a single sample sequenced in a study of blood T cell repertoires in COVID-19. Sequencing was performed with immunoSEQ multiplex PCR; in TCRdb, only in-frame clones are kept and a portion is missing. The table includes more than 350,000 clones, about 88% detected once. Sequencing used PBMCs or T cells enriched from blood (not recorded which). The source is a woman under 30 who had been exposed to COVID-19.

The chain links TRBV11-2 to TRBJ2-7; tentatively, D is TRBD1 (5 bases). Germline CDR1 and CDR2: SGHAT and FQNNGV. The CDR3 is made up of 13 amino acids. The V and J ends lost 1 base and 4 bases respectively, with 8 bases between them. CDR3 loop: CASSLGGPYEQYF. The CDR3 DNA sequence: TGTGCCAGCAGCTTAGGGGGCCCATACGAGCAGTACTTC.

This clone was seen a single time. The chain employs TRBV4-2 and TRBJ2-1; 7 bases fit TRBD2. V trimming: 0 bases; J trimming: 4 bases; junction bases outside the gene matches: 0. The CDR3 contains 14 residues. From germline, CDR1 is LGHNA and CDR2 YNFKEQ. CDR3 sequence reads: CASSQEREYNEQFF. DNA for the CDR3: TGTGCCAGCAGCCAAGAGCGGGAGTACAATGAGCAGTTCTTC.

This CDR3 is CASSEGGGAYEQYF. As DNA, the CDR3 is TGTGCCAGCAGTGAAGGAGGCGGAGCCTACGAGCAGTACTTC. The V gene is TRBV28, the J gene TRBJ2-7; perhaps TRBD2 as D (5 bases). Germline V gene data show CDR1 as MDHEN and CDR2 as SYDVKM. V gave up 5 bases and J gave up 2 bases, with 13 bases separating them. The CDR3 length is 14 residues.

This sequence joins TRBV20-1 and TRBJ2-7, with D possibly TRBD1 on 6 matching bases. This CDR3 region has 14 residues. Trimming left V 3 bases short and J 4 bases short, with 16 bases between. CDR1 is DFQATT and CDR2 is SNEGSKA in the germline V gene (reference sequence). The CDR3 loop reads CSASDQGYEYEQYF. For the CDR3, the DNA is TGCAGTGCTAGTGACCAGGGGTACGAATACGAGCAGTACTTC.

The rearrangement links TRBV5-1 to TRBJ1-5; the D gene is possibly TRBD1 (6 bases). The CDR3 sequence is 13 residues long. V shed 4 bases and J shed 4 bases, with 9 bases lying between them. Germline V CDR1 and CDR2: SGHRS, YFSETQ. The CDR3 DNA sequence: TGCGCCAGCAGCGACAGGCCGAATCAGCCCCAGCATTTT. Protein: CASSDRPNQPQHF.

The chain uses TRBV29-1 and TRBJ1-3; D is perhaps TRBD1 (5 bases). V lost 6 bases and J 4 bases, leaving 16 bases between the germline ends. Germline V gene lookup returns CDR1 SQVTM and CDR2 ANQGSEA. The CDR3 is 14 residues long. The CDR3 loop is CSVLNAGGGNTIYF. CDR3 bases: TGCAGCGTCCTGAACGCCGGGGGGGGAAACACCATATATTTT. Combining the CDR3 with reference TRBV29-1 and TRBJ1-3 gives the whole variable domain SAVISQKPSRDICQRGTSLTIQCQVDSQVTMMFWYRQQPGQSLTLIATANQGSEATYESGFVIDKFPISRPNLTFSTLTVSNMSPEDSSIYLCSVLNAGGGNTIYFGEGSWLTVV.

This chain uses TRBV5-6 with TRBJ1-1; a possible D gene is TRBD1 (6 bases). This CDR3 spans 14 amino acids. V was pared by 3 bases and J by 6 bases, with 15 bases between. CDR1 is SGHDT, CDR2 YYEEEE, per germline. The DNA for the CDR3 is TGTGCCAGCAGCTCCCGGGACATGGGCTCTGAAGCTTTCTTT. The encoded protein is CASSSRDMGSEAFF.

The chain is built from TRBV6-5 and TRBJ2-7; a weak D match, TRBD2 (6 bases). V dropped 0 bases and J dropped 0 bases, with 9 bases sitting between them. The CDR3 consists of 15 residues. From germline, CDR1 is MNHEY and CDR2 SVGAGI. CDR3 DNA sequence: TGTGCCAGCAGTTACTCCCGGGGACTCTCCTACGAGCAGTACTTC. Its translation: CASSYSRGLSYEQYF.

The chain is built from TRBV5-4 and TRBJ2-7; 12 bases match TRBD2. The CDR3 sequence is 17 residues long. Germline lookup yields CDR1 SGHNT and CDR2 YYREEE (reference sequence). Losses at the gene ends were 3 bases for V and 2 bases for J; bases not matched to a gene: 9. The CDR3 DNA sequence: TGTGCCAGCAGCTCCACAGGGCTAGCGGGGGGGCCCTACGAGCAGTACTTC. Translating it yields CASSSTGLAGGPYEQYF.

The V gene is TRBV27, the J gene TRBJ1-2; D unresolved. Trimming cost V 2 bases and J 8 bases, with 12 bases left between them. CDR3 length: 13 amino acids. CDR1 and CDR2 (germline): MNHEY, SMNVEV (reference sequence). Here the CDR3 reads CASSLRWREGYTF. Written as DNA, the CDR3 is TGTGCCAGCAGTTTAAGGTGGAGGGAAGGCTACACCTTC.

This clone was recorded only once. J is TRBJ2-2 and V is TRBV2; D is perhaps TRBD2 (7 bases). Trimming removed 2 bases at V and 7 bases at J, with 17 bases between. Germline loops: CDR1 SNHLY, CDR2 FYNNEI. This CDR3 comprises 16 residues. The CDR3 DNA reads as TGTGCCAGCAGTGAACCCAGGACAGAGCGGGGCGGGGAGCTGTTTTTT. Protein product: CASSEPRTERGGELFF.

The V call is TRBV15, the J call TRBJ2-6; a possible D gene is TRBD1 (6 bases). From germline, CDR1 is LNHNV and CDR2 YYDKDF (reference sequence). Trimming stripped 3 bases from V and 4 bases from J, with 13 bases between. The CDR3 is 16 residues long. The CDR3 is CATSRATGSGANVLTF. As DNA, the CDR3 is TGTGCCACCAGCAGGGCTACAGGGAGCGGGGCCAACGTCCTGACTTTC.

The chain combines TRBV7-2 with TRBJ2-2; 9 bases agree with TRBD2. The CDR3 is 16 residues long. Unmatched junction bases numbered 5, after V lost 0 bases and J lost 6 bases. CDR1 is SGHTA, CDR2 FQGNSA, per germline. In DNA form, the CDR3 reads TGTGCCAGCAGCTTAGCGCCAGCGGGAGGACCCGGGGAGCTGTTTTTT. Its protein product is CASSLAPAGGPGELFF.

The chain employs TRBV29-1 and TRBJ2-1; TRBD1 is a possible D gene (6 bases). This CDR3 contains 12 residues. Trimming pared 1 base from V and 7 bases from J, leaving 8 bases between. Germline CDR1 reads SQVTM; CDR2 reads ANQGSEA. The CDR3 reads CSVEGQANEQFF. In DNA, the CDR3 is TGCAGCGTTGAAGGACAGGCTAATGAGCAGTTCTTC.

V is TRBV19 and J is TRBJ2-1; TRBD2 aligns across 7 bases. CDR1 is LNHDA and CDR2 is SQIVND in the germline V gene (reference sequence). The CDR3 runs 13 residues. With V trimmed by 5 bases and J by 7 bases, 5 bases remained unmatched. CDR3 region: CASSLAGVNEQFF. In DNA, the CDR3 is TGTGCCAGTAGTTTGGCGGGAGTGAATGAGCAGTTCTTC.

This clone was observed a few times. The V gene is TRBV11-3, the J gene TRBJ2-1, with D perhaps TRBD2 (5 bases). Between the trimmed V and J ends, which lost 5 bases and 7 bases, there was a span of 18 bases. CDR1 SGHNT and CDR2 YENEEA come from the germline V gene. This CDR3 is built from 15 residues. CDR3 DNA sequence: TGTGCCAGCAGCAGATCTAGCTACGTGGTGAATGAGCAGTTCTTC. It yields the protein CASSRSSYVVNEQFF.

This clone appeared a few times. V usage is TRBV13 and J usage is TRBJ2-7; D unresolved. Trimming removed 1 base at V and 2 bases at J, with 9 bases between. This CDR3 has 14 amino acids. Germline CDR1 reads PRHDT; CDR2 reads FYEKMQ (reference sequence). CDR3 bases: TGTGCCAGCAGCTTAGAGGCGGTGCCCTACGAGCAGTACTTC. This codes for CASSLEAVPYEQYF.

The chain carries TRBV27 and TRBJ2-1; D might be TRBD2 (5 bases). V lost 5 bases and J lost 2, with 10 bases in between. CDR3 length: 14 amino acids. Germline V gene sequence: CDR1 MNHEY, CDR2 SMNVEV (reference sequence). CDR3 coding DNA: TGTGCCAGCAGTCCGGGGAGCACCTACAATGAGCAGTTCTTC. Its protein product is CASSPGSTYNEQFF.

The chain uses TRBV21-1 and TRBJ2-7; the D segment call TRBD1 is taken from the table without a DNA check. TRBV21-1 is given as a pseudogene. This CDR3 is built from 16 residues. The CDR3 region has the DNA TGTGCCAGCAGCTACACCCGGACAGGGGAAAACTACGAGCAGTACTTC. Translation gives CASSYTRTGENYEQYF.

This chain joins TRBV28 and TRBJ2-7; TRBD1 matches at 9 bases. CDR1 and CDR2 (germline): MDHEN, SYDVKM. V was clipped by 3 bases and J by 0 bases; unmatched bases: 3. The CDR3 consists of 15 residues. Here the CDR3 reads CASSLEGQGSYEQYF. The CDR3 nucleotides are TGTGCCAGCAGTTTGGAGGGACAGGGCTCCTACGAGCAGTACTTC.

As for this clone: One end of the junction does not line up with germline, which may come from a read error. The chain combines TRBV6-5 with TRBJ2-7; TRBD2 aligns across 15 bases. Germline values: CDR1 MNHEY, CDR2 SVGAGI. The CDR3 loop spans 16 amino acids. CDR3 in DNA: TGTGCCAGCAGTTACCCCACCGGGACTAGCGGGAGGCTTCATCACTTC. Translating gives CASSYPTGTSGRLHHF.

The CDR3 coding sequence is TGTGCCAGCAGGGGACAGGGGAGTGGGGCAAGGGAAAAACTGTTTTTT. The encoded protein is CASRGQGSGAREKLFF. The chain is built from TRBV27 and TRBJ1-4; 10 bases match TRBD1. J lost 8 bases, V lost 6 bases, and 12 bases had no gene match. The CDR3 length is 16 residues. The V gene's germline CDR1 is MNHEY and CDR2 SMNVEV (reference sequence). The complete variable domain, with remaining parts taken from reference TRBV27 and TRBJ1-4, reads EAQVTQNPRYLITVTGKKLTVTCSQNMNHEYMSWYRQDPGLGLRQIYYSMNVEVTDKGDVPEGYKVSRKEKRNFPLILESPSPNQTSLYFCASRGQGSGAREKLFFGSGTQLSVL.

The J gene is TRBJ1-2, the V gene TRBV19, with no clear D. Trimming took off 3 bases at V and 0 bases at J, with 8 bases between the two ends. Looked up from germline, CDR1 is LNHDA and CDR2 is SQIVND (reference sequence). The CDR3 is made up of 14 amino acids. CDR3 loop: CASSMWETNYGYTF. CDR3 coding DNA: TGTGCCAGTAGTATGTGGGAGACTAACTATGGCTACACCTTC.

V gene TRBV7-9 combines with J gene TRBJ2-1; 11 bases are a match to TRBD2. V dropped 1 base and J dropped 1; count of bases not matched to a gene: 6. CDR3 length equals 18 residues. The germline gives CDR1 SEHNR, CDR2 FQNEAQ (reference sequence). CDR3 in DNA: TGTGCCAGCAGCTTAGAGCTAGCGGGGGGCCGTTCCTACAATGAGCAGTTCTTC. It codes for CASSLELAGGRSYNEQFF.

The sample holds one count of this clone. The chain couples TRBV27 to TRBJ2-7; maybe TRBD2 (5 bases). This CDR3 has 14 residues. V gave up 8 bases and J gave up 2 bases, with 16 bases separating them. Looked up from germline, CDR1 is MNHEY and CDR2 is SMNVEV (reference sequence). CDR3 in amino acids: CASSTGFHPYEQYF. CDR3 nucleotide sequence: TGTGCCAGCTCGACGGGGTTTCATCCCTACGAGCAGTACTTC.

This clone appeared a few times. The V and J genes are TRBV23-1 and TRBJ1-1; unclear D gene. TRBV23-1 is treated as an ORF (open reading frame) with a function not yet certain. The CDR3 has 12 amino acids. The V end lost 3 bases, the J end lost 4 bases, and 6 bases lay between the germline ends. In DNA form, the CDR3 reads TGCGCCAGCAGTCATCTAGGCACTGAAGCTTTCTTT. Protein sequence: CASSHLGTEAFF.

The chain joins TRBV18 to TRBJ1-2; 12 bases are a match to TRBD1. This CDR3 contains 19 residues. The J segment lost 8 bases and the V segment lost 3 bases, leaving 19 bases of the junction unmatched. The V gene's germline CDR1 is KGHSH and CDR2 LQKENI. The CDR3 nucleotides are TGTGCCAGCTCACCGCTCCCTTCTCCCGGGACAGGGGGCGCAGGGGGCTACACCTTC. Translating gives CASSPLPSPGTGGAGGYTF.